The 32 T cell receptor beta chains presented below share a single source sample, sequenced in a study of T cell changes during pregnancy in multiple sclerosis. Sequenced by immunoSEQ multiplex PCR; TCRdb stores in-frame clones only, minus some. The sample includes more than 90,000 clones, 80% to 95% seen only once; the top ten take 1.5% to 1.9%. The sequenced sample was peripheral blood, obtained in the first trimester of pregnancy. The receptors were sampled from a female donor with multiple sclerosis, enrolled in a pregnancy study.

This clone was counted once. This sequence joins TRBV19 and TRBJ2-7, with TRBD1 matching 9 bases. V shed 8 bases, J shed 5 bases, and the junction held 7 bases outside the gene matches. Germline V gene lookup returns CDR1 LNHDA and CDR2 SQIVND (reference sequence). The CDR3 covers 13 residues. The CDR3 sequence is CASGTGYLHEQYF. The CDR3 DNA is TGTGCCAGTGGGACAGGGTACTTGCACGAGCAGTACTTC.

The chain couples TRBV19 to TRBJ2-2, with TRBD2 as a possible D gene (5 bases). In germline, CDR1 is LNHDA, CDR2 SQIVND (reference sequence). The length of the CDR3 is 16 residues. V was trimmed by 1 base and J by 0 bases, leaving 9 bases between them. CDR3 nucleotide sequence: TGTGCCAGTAGTATAGTCGGGATTCCGAACACCGGGGAGCTGTTTTTT. Its translation is CASSIVGIPNTGELFF.

The chain couples TRBV4-1 to TRBJ2-7; 7 bases match TRBD1. With V trimmed by 4 bases and J by 3 bases, 9 bases remained unmatched. CDR1 MGHRA and CDR2 YSYEKL come from the germline V gene. This CDR3 is 15 amino acids long. The chain's CDR3 is CASSPGTAKGYEQYF. The CDR3 DNA follows: TGCGCCAGCAGCCCTGGGACAGCAAAGGGCTACGAGCAGTACTTC.

The genes are TRBV18 and TRBJ2-5; maybe TRBD2 (5 bases). The CDR3 length is 13 residues. The V gene lost 3 bases and the J gene lost 5 bases, with 10 bases spanning the gap. The V gene's germline CDR1 is KGHSH and CDR2 LQKENI. CDR3 sequence reads: CASSPRRGETQYF. Here the CDR3 DNA reads TGTGCCAGCTCACCTCGACGGGGTGAGACCCAGTACTTC.

The rearrangement uses TRBV11-2 and TRBJ2-1; perhaps TRBD2 as D (5 bases). The germline gives CDR1 SGHAT, CDR2 FQNNGV. The germline V and J ends were trimmed by 3 bases and 6 bases, with 9 bases remaining between them. CDR3 size: 13 residues. CDR3 sequence: CASSLRAVNEQFF. In nucleotides, the CDR3 is TGTGCCAGCAGCTTGAGGGCGGTCAATGAGCAGTTCTTC.

The gene calls are TRBV21-1 and TRBJ2-7; the table calls TRBD1, which could not be checked here. TRBV21-1 has pseudogene status. The CDR3 totals 14 residues. CDR3 sequence (DNA): TGTGCCAGCAGCAAAAATCAGGGGACGGACGAGCAGTACTTC. Translating gives CASSKNQGTDEQYF.

The chain has TRBV5-1 and TRBJ2-7; no clear D gene. V was trimmed by 1 base and J by 0 bases, leaving 8 bases between them. This CDR3 region has 14 residues. Germline-derived CDR1 and CDR2 are SGHRS and YFSETQ. The CDR3 coding sequence is TGCGCCAGCAGCTTGAAACAGATCTCCTACGAGCAGTACTTC. It yields the protein CASSLKQISYEQYF.

The count of this clone is one. V gene TRBV4-2 combines with J gene TRBJ2-1; TRBD2 might be the D (5 bases). Germline V gene sequence: CDR1 LGHNA, CDR2 YNFKEQ. V was cut by 1 base and J by 5 bases, with 18 bases left in between. This CDR3 is 17 amino acids long. The CDR3 here is CASSQVLGSSSDNEQFF. The DNA of the CDR3 is TGTGCCAGCAGCCAAGTACTAGGGTCTTCTTCCGACAATGAGCAGTTCTTC.

CDR3 loop: CAWSGGFAGYTF. CDR3 DNA sequence: TGTGCCTGGAGTGGAGGGTTCGCTGGCTACACCTTC. This chain uses TRBV30 with TRBJ1-2; D remains unclear. The V gene's germline CDR1 is GTSNPN and CDR2 SVGIG (reference sequence). The CDR3 totals 12 residues. V shed 1 base and J shed 7 bases, with 10 bases lying between them.

The count of this clone is one. The rearrangement joins TRBV13 to TRBJ1-2; D perhaps matches TRBD1 (5 bases). V shed 5 bases and J shed 9 bases, with 16 bases lying between them. Germline CDR1 and CDR2: PRHDT and FYEKMQ (reference sequence). The CDR3 runs 13 residues. This CDR3 reads CASSPAGGASYTF. As DNA, the CDR3 is TGTGCCAGCAGCCCCGCCGGAGGGGCGAGCTACACCTTC.

The chain recombines TRBV13 with TRBJ2-1; 12 nucleotides agree with TRBD2. Germline V CDR1 and CDR2: PRHDT, FYEKMQ (reference sequence). The V and J ends lost 4 bases and 8 bases, in that order; junction bases with no gene match: 9. There are 16 residues in the CDR3. CDR3 in DNA: TGTGCCAGCAGCTCCCTGACTAGCGGGAGACACGATGAGCAGTTCTTC. It yields the protein CASSSLTSGRHDEQFF.

V gene TRBV6-6 combines with J gene TRBJ2-1, with 10 bases matching TRBD2. The CDR3 is 15 residues long. V was pared by 4 bases and J by 0 bases, with 0 bases of the junction left unmatched. Germline V gives CDR1 MNHNY, CDR2 SVGAGI (reference sequence). Written as DNA, the CDR3 is TGTGCCAGCAGTTCTAGCGGGAGCTCCTACAATGAGCAGTTCTTC. This encodes CASSSSGSSYNEQFF.

V and J are TRBV28 and TRBJ2-1; tentative D call: TRBD2 (6 bases). This CDR3 has 15 residues. Trimming stripped 2 bases from V and 0 bases from J, with 8 bases between. In germline, CDR1 is MDHEN, CDR2 SYDVKM. The CDR3 DNA sequence: TGTGCCAGCAGTTTAGCGGGGAGCTCCTACAATGAGCAGTTCTTC. Amino acids: CASSLAGSSYNEQFF. The variable domain in full, with the rest retrieved from reference TRBV28 and TRBJ2-1, is DVKVTQSSRYLVKRTGEKVFLECVQDMDHENMFWYRQDPGLGLRLIYFSYDVKMKEKGDIPEGYSVSREKKERFSLILESASTNQTSMYLCASSLAGSSYNEQFFGPGTRLTVL.

V and J are TRBV25-1 and TRBJ1-4; the match to TRBD1 covers 8 bases. From germline, CDR1 is MGHDK and CDR2 SYGVNS. V shed 1 base and J 7 bases; nucleotides not matched to a gene: 5. This CDR3 has 15 residues. This CDR3 reads CASSEFPGGSEKLFF. The DNA of the CDR3 is TGTGCCAGCAGTGAATTCCCAGGGGGCAGTGAAAAACTGTTTTTT.

The chain recombines TRBV7-9 with TRBJ1-1; no clear D. Between the trimmed V and J ends, which lost 5 bases and 1 base, there was a span of 11 bases. CDR3 length: 14 residues. CDR1 and CDR2 from the germline V gene are SEHNR and FQNEAQ (reference sequence). For the CDR3, the DNA is TGTGCCAGCAGCCCCTCTTCCCCGAACACTGAAGCTTTCTTT. Its translation: CASSPSSPNTEAFF. Full variable domain (rest looked up from reference TRBV7-9 and TRBJ1-1): DTGVSQNPRHKITKRGQNVTFRCDPISEHNRLYWYRQTLGQGPEFLTYFQNEAQLEKSRLLSDRFSAERPKGSFSTLEIQRTEQGDSAMYLCASSPSSPNTEAFFGQGTRLTVV.

This clone has just one count. This rearrangement joins TRBV7-6 to TRBJ1-1, with D perhaps TRBD1 (6 bases). Trimming cost V 5 bases and J 4 bases, with 8 bases left between them. The CDR3 is 12 amino acids. CDR1 SGHVS and CDR2 FNYEAQ come from the germline V gene. The chain's CDR3 is CASSRTATEAFF. For the CDR3, the DNA is TGTGCCAGCAGCCGGACAGCCACTGAAGCTTTCTTT.

The V gene is TRBV5-1, the J gene TRBJ1-2, with D unresolved. Germline lookup yields CDR1 SGHRS and CDR2 YFSETQ. Trimming took 1 base from V and 8 from J, leaving 15 bases between them. This CDR3 is 14 amino acids long. Here the CDR3 reads CASSLSGVDIGYTF. The CDR3 coding sequence is TGCGCCAGCAGCTTGAGCGGGGTTGATATAGGCTACACCTTC.

The genes are TRBV27 and TRBJ2-3, with D maybe TRBD2 (5 bases). Germline CDR1 is MNHEY and CDR2 is SMNVEV (reference sequence). V was shortened by 5 bases and J by 1 base, with 13 bases between the two germline ends. The CDR3 totals 15 residues. The CDR3 reads CASSPTRIGTDTQYF. The CDR3 DNA is TGTGCCAGCAGTCCCACTAGGATTGGCACAGATACGCAGTATTTT.

The J gene is TRBJ2-1, the V gene TRBV27, with a possible D match to TRBD2 (5 bases). The CDR3 is 12 amino acids. Deletions cut 3 bases from V and 7 bases from J, with 7 bases between. Germline-derived CDR1 and CDR2 are MNHEY and SMNVEV (reference sequence). CDR3 DNA sequence: TGTGCCAGCAGTTTTGGGGAGAATGAGCAGTTCTTC. Amino acids: CASSFGENEQFF.

The chain is built from TRBV27 and TRBJ2-1, with 10 bases fitting TRBD2. With V trimmed by 6 bases and J by 6 bases, 11 bases remained unmatched. This CDR3 comprises 16 residues. From germline, CDR1 is MNHEY and CDR2 SMNVEV (reference sequence). CDR3 amino acids: CASSNSGRSYGNEQFF. The CDR3 DNA reads TGTGCCAGCAGCAATAGCGGGAGGTCATACGGCAATGAGCAGTTCTTC.

This clone was recorded only once. The chain links TRBV5-3 to TRBJ2-7, with TRBD1 identical over 11 bases. TRBV5-3 is an ORF; its function is uncertain. The CDR3 has 16 amino acids. V lost 3 bases, J lost 3 bases, and 8 bases stayed unmatched. The CDR3 bases are TGTGCCAGAAGCTCGACGACGGGACAGGGGGGCTACGAGCAGTACTTC. This sequence encodes CARSSTTGQGGYEQYF.

This chain links TRBV2 with TRBJ2-2, with TRBD1 identical over 10 bases. With 3 bases clipped from V and 5 bases from J, the junction kept 12 bases outside the gene matches. This CDR3 comprises 18 residues. Germline lookup yields CDR1 SNHLY and CDR2 FYNNEI. This CDR3 is CASSDRSPGQGSTGELFF. As DNA, the CDR3 is TGTGCCAGCAGTGACCGGAGTCCGGGACAGGGGTCAACCGGGGAGCTGTTTTTT.

This clone was detected once. The rearrangement uses TRBV28 and TRBJ1-4; TRBD1 is a possible D gene (5 bases). Looked up from germline, CDR1 is MDHEN and CDR2 is SYDVKM. With 2 bases removed from V and 5 bases from J, the gap between germline ends came to 15 bases. CDR3 length: 16 amino acids. CDR3 region: CASSLRVQGRNEKLFF. CDR3 bases: TGTGCCAGCAGTTTAAGGGTGCAGGGAAGGAATGAAAAACTGTTTTTT. Full variable domain (outside the CDR3, taken from reference TRBV28 and TRBJ1-4): DVKVTQSSRYLVKRTGEKVFLECVQDMDHENMFWYRQDPGLGLRLIYFSYDVKMKEKGDIPEGYSVSREKKERFSLILESASTNQTSMYLCASSLRVQGRNEKLFFGSGTQLSVL.

This chain joins TRBV7-6 and TRBJ2-7, with 11 positions matching TRBD2. V shed 4 bases, J shed 5 bases, and the junction held 4 bases outside the gene matches. This CDR3 comprises 14 residues. Germline V CDR1 and CDR2: SGHVS, FNYEAQ. CDR3 bases: TGTGCCAGCAGCTACCTGACTAGCGGGAACGAGCAGTACTTC. It specifies CASSYLTSGNEQYF.

The rearrangement links TRBV7-9 to TRBJ1-2; maybe TRBD1 (5 bases). The CDR3 has 15 residues. With 5 bases removed from V and 3 bases from J, the gap between germline ends came to 16 bases. Germline CDR1 is SEHNR and CDR2 is FQNEAQ (reference sequence). The CDR3 protein is CASSPGGGVYYGYTF. CDR3 sequence (DNA): TGTGCCAGCAGCCCCGGCGGGGGGGTTTACTATGGCTACACCTTC. Using reference TRBV7-9 and TRBJ1-2 for the parts outside the CDR3, the full variable domain is DTGVSQNPRHKITKRGQNVTFRCDPISEHNRLYWYRQTLGQGPEFLTYFQNEAQLEKSRLLSDRFSAERPKGSFSTLEIQRTEQGDSAMYLCASSPGGGVYYGYTFGSGTRLTVV.

The chain uses TRBV7-9 and TRBJ1-1; 11 nucleotides line up with TRBD1. Trimming cost V 1 base and J 4 bases; bases outside gene matches: 2. The CDR3 has 15 residues. The germline V gene encodes CDR1 SEHNR and CDR2 FQNEAQ (reference sequence). As DNA, the CDR3 is TGTGCCAGCAGCTTAGGGGGGACAGGGGGCACTGAAGCTTTCTTT. It encodes CASSLGGTGGTEAFF.

The chain uses TRBV27 and TRBJ2-7; 7 nucleotides align to TRBD2. Germline trimming cut 8 bases from V and 6 bases from J; bases unmatched to any gene: 13. Germline loops: CDR1 MNHEY, CDR2 SMNVEV (reference sequence). CDR3 length: 14 residues. The CDR3 nucleotides are TGTGCCAGCGGAAGACTCGATTGGGGGGGCGAGCAGTACTTC. Its protein product is CASGRLDWGGEQYF.

The chain combines TRBV7-9 with TRBJ2-5; D is undetermined. Looked up from germline, CDR1 is SEHNR and CDR2 is FQNEAQ (reference sequence). The ends were cut back, 1 base at V and 2 bases at J, with 8 bases in the middle. The CDR3 runs to 14 residues. CDR3 region: CASSLVQPQETQYF. The CDR3 DNA follows: TGTGCCAGCAGCTTAGTACAGCCACAAGAGACCCAGTACTTC.

The rearrangement uses TRBV27 and TRBJ2-3; tentative D call: TRBD2 (9 bases). The CDR3 length is 19 residues. With 5 bases removed from V and 1 base from J, the gap between germline ends came to 25 bases. Germline V gives CDR1 MNHEY, CDR2 SMNVEV (reference sequence). The CDR3 bases are TGTGCCAGCAGTCCCCCGCAGGGGGCACAGCGGGAGGGCACAGATACGCAGTATTTT. It translates to CASSPPQGAQREGTDTQYF.

As to this clone: A junction end diverges from the germline sequence, so it may reflect a read error. This chain uses TRBV5-1 with TRBJ2-1, with D uncertain. This CDR3 contains 13 residues. CDR1 is SGHRS, CDR2 YFSETQ, per germline. The CDR3 nucleotides are TGCGCCAGCAGCTTGGCTACGGGTACGGTTCCGCTCTTC. This gives the protein CASSLATGTVPLF.

V and J are TRBV6-5 and TRBJ2-3; TRBD1 aligns across 7 bases. This CDR3 contains 15 residues. Per germline, CDR1 MNHEY and CDR2 SVGAGI. The J segment lost 5 bases and the V segment lost 0 bases, leaving 5 bases of the junction unmatched. The CDR3 nucleotides are TGTGCCAGCAGTTACTCGGGACAGACTAAAGATACGCAGTATTTT. The encoded protein is CASSYSGQTKDTQYF.

This chain links TRBV28 with TRBJ2-7; D is possibly TRBD2 (5 bases). This CDR3 contains 16 residues. The germline V gene encodes CDR1 MDHEN and CDR2 SYDVKM. The V end lost 5 bases, the J end lost 1 base, and 18 bases lay between the germline ends. CDR3 amino acids: CASSTRPGRGSYEQYF. As DNA, the CDR3 is TGTGCCAGCAGTACCCGCCCCGGACGGGGATCCTACGAGCAGTACTTC.